Below, 4 T cell receptor beta chains from the same sample are listed, as sequenced in a study of quantifying T cell responses using KT2 cells. Study in general: cDNA was made from DNase-treated RNA using alpha and beta constant primers.

A single-stranded UMI oligo with SP2 sequence was ligated to cDNA 3' ends. First-round PCR used around 4 cycles and beta primers RC1.1 and RC1.2 covering TRBC1 and TRBC2. TCRdb itself ran the UMI-ligation and nested PCR reads through MiXCR, one entry per CDR3 protein. This sample has tens of thousands of distinct CDR3 sequences, with 10% to 13% found just once. The sequencing input was PBMCs spiked with cells of the T cell clone KT2. All receptors come from a human donor.

This clonotype has a count of ten or more. As DNA, the CDR3 is TGTGCCAGTACTCCCTTGGGGGATCGTGGCTACACCTTC. Encoded protein: CASTPLGDRGYTF. V usage is TRBV19 and J usage is TRBJ1-2, with D possibly being TRBD1 (5 bases). V was cut by 7 bases and J by 7 bases, with 16 bases left in between. This CDR3 spans 13 amino acids. Germline CDR1 and CDR2: LNHDA and SQIVND (reference sequence).

The chain links TRBV4-1 to TRBJ1-1; TRBD1 might be the D (5 bases). This CDR3 region has 15 residues. V lost 0 bases to trimming and J lost 3 bases, with 11 bases between them. Germline V gene lookup returns CDR1 MGHRA and CDR2 YSYEKL. The CDR3 region has the DNA TGCGCCAGCAGCCAAGATAACAGGCTTCACACTGAAGCTTTCTTT. Amino acid sequence: CASSQDNRLHTEAFF.

This clonotype occurred a few times. The J gene is TRBJ2-3, the V gene TRBV7-8; 11 bases agree with TRBD2. Germline-derived CDR1 and CDR2 are SGHVS and FQNEAQ. Trimming took 1 base from V and 3 from J; bases not matched to a gene: 9. The CDR3 has 18 amino acids. CDR3 amino acids: CASSLVVLAGGRTDTQYF. The DNA of the CDR3 is TGTGCCAGCAGCTTAGTTGTATTAGCGGGGGGGCGAACAGATACGCAGTATTTT.

The chain carries TRBV12-5 and TRBJ2-1; unclear D gene. Trimming removed 0 bases at V and 1 base at J, with 7 bases between. The germline CDR1 and CDR2 sequences are LGHNT and FRNRAP. This CDR3 region has 15 residues. This chain's CDR3 is CASGLVSLSYNEQFF. CDR3 coding DNA: TGTGCTAGTGGTTTGGTCTCTCTTTCCTACAATGAGCAGTTCTTC. Full variable domain (missing parts from reference TRBV12-5 and TRBJ2-1): DARVTQTPRHKVTEMGQEVTMRCQPILGHNTVFWYRQTMMQGLELLAYFRNRAPLDDSGMPKDRFSAEMPDATLATLKIQPSEPRDSAVYFCASGLVSLSYNEQFFGPGTRLTVL.